This is a list of T cell receptor beta chains from one sample in a study of Ad26.COV2.S vaccination and SARS-CoV-2 variants. Measured with immunoSEQ multiplex PCR; TCRdb has only the in-frame clones, and not every one. Among about 320,000 clones, around four fifths were seen once, and the ten largest hold around 2%. Sequenced material: peripheral blood, taken in a trial of Ad26.COV2.S vaccine versus placebo. These TCRs come from a person between 18 and 60 years old who received the Ad26.COV2.S COVID-19 vaccine or a placebo. The CDR3 runs from the conserved cysteine through the conserved F or W. The D gene is left open where the match is weak. For some rows the clone size is stated as once, few or many, or as a class when expanded; others skip it.

v_call,j_call,clone_size,cdr3_length,d_call,cdr3_nt,cdr3_aa
TRBV30,TRBJ2-1,NA,15,TRBD1,TGTGCCTGGAGTACCCTGGGACAGCTAGGGAATGAGCAGTTCTTC,CAWSTLGQLGNEQFF
TRBV28,TRBJ1-1,NA,12,NA,TGTGCCAGCAGTTTACGTAGGACTGAAGCTTTCTTT,CASSLRRTEAFF
TRBV7-9,TRBJ1-3,NA,17,TRBD1,TGTGCCAGCAGCTTAGGTCTGGACAGGGGGCCTTCAAACACCATATATTTT,CASSLGLDRGPSNTIYF
TRBV9,TRBJ1-3,few,16,NA,TGTGCCAGCAGCGTAGATCCGGGGGCGGGTGGAAACACCATATATTTT,CASSVDPGAGGNTIYF
TRBV6-5,TRBJ1-1,NA,13,NA,TGTGCCAGCTTCGCGAAGATTAACACTGAAGCTTTCTTT,CASFAKINTEAFF
TRBV5-1,TRBJ1-2,NA,15,NA,TGCGCCAGCAGCAGATCCCAGGGGATCAACTATGGCTACACCTTC,CASSRSQGINYGYTF
TRBV6-6,TRBJ2-1,NA,11,NA,TGTGCCAGCAACCTAAACAATGAGCAGTTCTTC,CASNLNNEQFF
TRBV2,TRBJ1-1,NA,14,NA,TGTGCCAGCACGGCAGAAAGTGGAAGCACTGAAGCTTTCTTT,CASTAESGSTEAFF
TRBV28,TRBJ2-3,once,16,TRBD2,TGTGCCAGCAGTCTCACTAGCGGCTCCTACACAGATACGCAGTATTTT,CASSLTSGSYTDTQYF
TRBV15,TRBJ2-1,NA,17,TRBD2,TGTGCCACCAGCAGAGATCCAGCGGGGGGCCGTTACAATGAGCAGTTCTTC,CATSRDPAGGRYNEQFF
TRBV5-1,TRBJ2-7,NA,18,TRBD1,TGCGCCAGCAGCCATACCGGGACAGGGACCAAAATCTACTACGAGCAGTACTTC,CASSHTGTGTKIYYEQYF
TRBV19,TRBJ1-3,NA,15,TRBD1,TGTGCCAGTAGTGCCACGGACAGGGGTGGAAACACCATATATTTT,CASSATDRGGNTIYF
TRBV5-1,TRBJ1-1,NA,16,NA,TGCGCCAGCAGCTTGGCCCCGCAGGGTCCGGCCACTGAAGCTTTCTTT,CASSLAPQGPATEAFF
TRBV28,TRBJ1-6,few,14,NA,TGTGCCAGCAGTTCAACGGGGGAAAATTCACCCCTCCACTTT,CASSSTGENSPLHF
TRBV6-4,TRBJ2-5,NA,9,NA,TGTGCCAGCTTTTGGAACCAGTACTTC,CASFWNQYF
TRBV28,TRBJ1-6,once,17,TRBD1,TGTGCCAGCAGTTCCCCCGGGACAGGGGTTCTTGGTTCACCCCTCCACTTT,CASSSPGTGVLGSPLHF
TRBV2,TRBJ2-7,NA,14,TRBD1,TGTGCCAGCAGTTTTACGCAGGGGGTCAGCGAGCAGTACTTC,CASSFTQGVSEQYF
TRBV5-6,TRBJ1-1,NA,14,NA,TGTGCCAGCGCCGGGGGGCCAGCGAACACTGAAGCTTTCTTT,CASAGGPANTEAFF
TRBV11-2,TRBJ2-5,once,11,NA,TGTGCCAGCAGCTTACAAGAGACCCAGTACTTC,CASSLQETQYF
TRBV4-2,TRBJ2-2,NA,14,NA,TGTGCCAGCATAGGGGGGGGAGCCACCGGGGAGCTGTTTTTT,CASIGGGATGELFF
TRBV19,TRBJ1-2,NA,17,TRBD1,TGTGCCAGTAGTTCTTGGGGGGACAGGCCAAGCGGGGATGGCTACACCTTC,CASSSWGDRPSGDGYTF
TRBV27,TRBJ2-7,NA,15,TRBD1,TGTGCCAGCAGCCCAACCGGGACAGGGGGCTTCGAGCAGTACTTC,CASSPTGTGGFEQYF
TRBV7-9,TRBJ1-3,many,16,NA,TGTGCCAGCAGTCTCTCGACCGCCAGCTCTGGAAACACCATATATTTT,CASSLSTASSGNTIYF
TRBV28,TRBJ1-6,NA,14,NA,TGTGCCAGCAGTTGGGGCACTAACAATTCACCCCTCCACTTT,CASSWGTNNSPLHF
TRBV28,TRBJ1-1,NA,12,NA,TGTGCCAGCAGCCGCGGTATCACTGAAGCTTTCTTT,CASSRGITEAFF
TRBV19,TRBJ2-7,once,15,NA,TGTGCCAGTAGTGGACAGACCCCTTGGGCATCCGAGCAGTACTTC,CASSGQTPWASEQYF
TRBV30,TRBJ1-1,NA,15,NA,TGTGCCTGGAGTGTACTGGGGGGCGCCGGCACTGAAGCTTTCTTT,CAWSVLGGAGTEAFF
TRBV9,TRBJ2-5,NA,16,TRBD1,TGTGCCAGCAGTTACACCGACAGGGTGGACGGGAAGACCCAGTACTTC,CASSYTDRVDGKTQYF
TRBV6-5,TRBJ1-1,NA,14,NA,TGTGCCAGCAGGGAGACTTGGGGGAACACTGAAGCTTTCTTT,CASRETWGNTEAFF
TRBV5-6,TRBJ1-1,NA,13,NA,TGTGCCAGCAGCTTGGTGAGCGTTTTCGGCGCTTTCTTT,CASSLVSVFGAFF
TRBV3-1/TRBV3-2,TRBJ2-3,NA,16,NA,TGTGCCAGCAGCCAGGCACTCCCTAGTTCATCAGATACGCAGTATTTT,CASSQALPSSSDTQYF
TRBV9,TRBJ2-1,NA,14,TRBD2,TGTGCCAGCAGCGCCACTAGCGGGGGGATTGAGCAGTTCTTC,CASSATSGGIEQFF
TRBV19,TRBJ1-5,NA,17,NA,TGTGCCAGTAGTATAGAATTCCCGGCTTATAGCAATCAGCCCCAGCATTTT,CASSIEFPAYSNQPQHF
TRBV5-4,TRBJ2-1,NA,15,NA,TGTGCCAGCAGCTTGGGAAAAGTGGGACGAGGTGAGCAGTTCTTC,CASSLGKVGRGEQFF
TRBV9,TRBJ2-2,NA,16,NA,TGTGCCAGCAGCGCATCGGCGTTGGCGAACACCGGGGAGCTGTTTTTT,CASSASALANTGELFF
TRBV6-5,TRBJ1-4,NA,14,NA,TGTGCCAGCAGTACATGGGGAACTAATGAAAAACTGTTTTTT,CASSTWGTNEKLFF
TRBV6-5,TRBJ1-2,NA,13,NA,TGTGCCAGCAGAATCAGCAGTAGCTATGGCTACACCTTC,CASRISSSYGYTF
TRBV5-1,TRBJ1-2,many,13,NA,TGCGCCAGCAGCTTGGGGCAGGTCGGTGGCTACACCTTC,CASSLGQVGGYTF
TRBV28,TRBJ1-2,few,16,TRBD1,TGTGCCAGCAGTCGGACCGTTCGACAGGGACGGAGGGGCTACACCTTC,CASSRTVRQGRRGYTF
TRBV4-1,TRBJ2-1,NA,16,TRBD2,TGCGCCAGCAGCCAATATGCTAGCGGGGACTACAATGAGCAGTTCTTC,CASSQYASGDYNEQFF
TRBV6-4,TRBJ1-5,NA,15,NA,TGTGCCAGCAGTGACTCGAGGAGGAGCAATCAGCCCCAGCATTTT,CASSDSRRSNQPQHF
TRBV9,TRBJ1-3,NA,15,NA,TGTGCCAGCAGCGTAGACGCTTACTCTGGAAACACCATATATTTT,CASSVDAYSGNTIYF
TRBV28,TRBJ1-1,NA,12,TRBD1,TGTGCCAGCAGCCTGGGACAGGCTGAAGCTTTCTTT,CASSLGQAEAFF
TRBV5-4,TRBJ1-6,NA,14,TRBD1,TGTGCCAGCAGCCGGACAGGGGGTAATTCACCCCTCCACTTT,CASSRTGGNSPLHF
TRBV14,TRBJ2-7,NA,15,TRBD2,TGTGCCAGCAGCCAGACGACTAGCGGGGGCTACGAGCAGTACTTC,CASSQTTSGGYEQYF
TRBV6-5,TRBJ2-7,once,14,TRBD1,TGTGCCAGCAGGCGGACAGGGGATTATAACGAGCAGTACTTC,CASRRTGDYNEQYF
TRBV11-2,TRBJ2-1,NA,14,TRBD1,TGTGCCAGCAGCTTAGTAAGGGGGCGCAATGAGCAGTTCTTC,CASSLVRGRNEQFF
TRBV7-2,TRBJ2-7,NA,15,TRBD1,TGTGCCAGCAGCCACTTTCGACAGGGTGGGGACGAGCAGTACTTC,CASSHFRQGGDEQYF
TRBV6-5,TRBJ1-5,NA,15,NA,TGTGCCAGCAGTTACTCGAGGCAGGTAAATCAGCCCCAGCATTTT,CASSYSRQVNQPQHF
TRBV19,TRBJ2-5,NA,15,NA,TGTGCCAGTAGTATAGGGTTCCTCAGCCAAGAGACCCAGTACTTC,CASSIGFLSQETQYF
TRBV5-6,TRBJ1-1,once,16,NA,TGTGCCAGCAGCTTGAGGTCAGGCGGGTCTCTCTCTGAAGCTTTCTTT,CASSLRSGGSLSEAFF
TRBV2,TRBJ2-4,NA,15,TRBD1,TGTGCCAGCAGTGAATGGGGGACAGGGGGTTTTCTACGGTACTTC,CASSEWGTGGFLRYF
TRBV5-1,TRBJ2-1,NA,14,NA,TGCGCCAGCAGCCCAGGACCGTTCGGGGATGAGCAGTTCTTC,CASSPGPFGDEQFF
TRBV4-1,TRBJ1-5,NA,15,TRBD1,TGCGCCAGCAGCCAAACTAGACAGGGTAATCAGCCCCAGCATTTT,CASSQTRQGNQPQHF
TRBV28,TRBJ2-1,NA,14,TRBD2,TGTGCCAGCAAGCTAGCGGGGGGGCCGGATGAGCAGTTCTTC,CASKLAGGPDEQFF
TRBV5-1,TRBJ2-2,NA,15,NA,TGCGCCAGCAGCGTCCGGGACCGAAGCACCGGGGAGCTGTTTTTT,CASSVRDRSTGELFF
TRBV7-2,TRBJ2-7,NA,15,NA,TGTGCCAGCAGCTTAGCGCCCGGCAATCCCTACGAGCAGTACTTC,CASSLAPGNPYEQYF
TRBV7-3,TRBJ1-2,NA,15,NA,TGTGCCAGCAGCCCAATGGGGGGCCTCCTCTATGGCTACACCTTC,CASSPMGGLLYGYTF